This record covers a single T cell receptor (beta chain). The entry originates in a study of blood T cell repertoires in COVID-19. Per the original methods: How many nucleated cells were present was estimated from reference gene primer amplification. Only in-frame clones appear in the TCRdb table, and some are missing; sequencing was by immunoSEQ multiplex PCR. The V and J calls and the clone size are those of that table, but D and trimming were determined from the DNA. The top ten clones hold roughly 10% of a sample with 220,000 or so clones, 70% to 90% of them seen once. The CDR3 is made up of 14 amino acids. From germline, CDR1 is SGHTA and CDR2 FQGNSA. The germline V and J ends were trimmed by 5 bases and 7 bases, with 18 bases remaining between them.

The TCR originated in a woman between 50 and 59 years old with COVID-19, enrolled during active disease. The V gene is TRBV7-2, the J gene TRBJ2-7; D perhaps matches TRBD1 (6 bases). The sample was peripheral blood. The CDR3 DNA follows: TGTGCCAGCAGCCCTCCGGGACAAGCTCGAGAGCAGTACTTC. As protein: CASSPPGQAREQYF.